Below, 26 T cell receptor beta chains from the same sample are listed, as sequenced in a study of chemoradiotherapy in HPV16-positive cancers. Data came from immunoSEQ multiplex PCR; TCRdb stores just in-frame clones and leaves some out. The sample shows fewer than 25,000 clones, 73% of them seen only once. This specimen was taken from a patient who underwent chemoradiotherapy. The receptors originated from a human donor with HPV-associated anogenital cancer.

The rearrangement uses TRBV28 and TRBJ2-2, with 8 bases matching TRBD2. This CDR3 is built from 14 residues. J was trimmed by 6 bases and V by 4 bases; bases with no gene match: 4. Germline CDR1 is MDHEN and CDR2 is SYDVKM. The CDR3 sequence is CASSWAGGPGELFF. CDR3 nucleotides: TGTGCCAGCAGTTGGGCGGGAGGCCCCGGGGAGCTGTTTTTT. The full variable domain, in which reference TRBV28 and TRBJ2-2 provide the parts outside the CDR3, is DVKVTQSSRYLVKRTGEKVFLECVQDMDHENMFWYRQDPGLGLRLIYFSYDVKMKEKGDIPEGYSVSREKKERFSLILESASTNQTSMYLCASSWAGGPGELFFGEGSRLTVL.

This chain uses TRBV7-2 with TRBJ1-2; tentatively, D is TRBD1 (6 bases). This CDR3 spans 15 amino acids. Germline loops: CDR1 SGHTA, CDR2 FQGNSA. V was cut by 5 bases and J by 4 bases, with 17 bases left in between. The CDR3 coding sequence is TGTGCCAGCAGCCCCTCGGGGGGGGCAGTCTATGGCTACACCTTC. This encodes CASSPSGGAVYGYTF.

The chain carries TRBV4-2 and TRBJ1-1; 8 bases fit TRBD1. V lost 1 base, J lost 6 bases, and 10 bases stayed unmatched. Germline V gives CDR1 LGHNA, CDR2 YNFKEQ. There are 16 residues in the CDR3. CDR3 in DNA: TGTGCCAGCAGCCAAGGGTCCAACAGGGGGAGTCCTGAAGCTTTCTTT. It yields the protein CASSQGSNRGSPEAFF.

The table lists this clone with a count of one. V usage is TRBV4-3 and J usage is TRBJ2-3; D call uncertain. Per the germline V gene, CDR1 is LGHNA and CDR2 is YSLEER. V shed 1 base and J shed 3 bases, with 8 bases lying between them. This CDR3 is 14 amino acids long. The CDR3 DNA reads TGCGCCAGCAGCCAAGGCCGCGGAACAGATACGCAGTATTTT. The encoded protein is CASSQGRGTDTQYF.

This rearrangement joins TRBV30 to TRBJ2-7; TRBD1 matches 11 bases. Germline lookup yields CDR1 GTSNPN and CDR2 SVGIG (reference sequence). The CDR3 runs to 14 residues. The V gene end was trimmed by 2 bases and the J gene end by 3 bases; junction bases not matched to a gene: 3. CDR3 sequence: CAWSRGTGGYEQYF. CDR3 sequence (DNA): TGTGCCTGGAGTAGGGGGACAGGGGGCTACGAGCAGTACTTC.

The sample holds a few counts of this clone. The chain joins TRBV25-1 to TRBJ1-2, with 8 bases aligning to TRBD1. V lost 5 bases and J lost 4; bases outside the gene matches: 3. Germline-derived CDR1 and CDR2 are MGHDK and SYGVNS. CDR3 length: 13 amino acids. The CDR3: CASSRTGTYGYTF. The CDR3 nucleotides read TGTGCCAGCAGTCGGACAGGGACCTATGGCTACACCTTC.

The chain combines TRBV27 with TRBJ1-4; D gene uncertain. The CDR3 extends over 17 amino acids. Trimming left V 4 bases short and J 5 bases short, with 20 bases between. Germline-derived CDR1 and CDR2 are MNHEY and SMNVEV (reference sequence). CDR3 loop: CASSSGRKLIGNEKLFF. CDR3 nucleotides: TGTGCCAGCAGTTCTGGCCGGAAGTTAATCGGAAATGAAAAACTGTTTTTT.

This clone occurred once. The CDR3 DNA follows: TGTGCCAGCGGACGGGACAGCTTGGGCGAGCAGTACTTC. Its translation: CASGRDSLGEQYF. The V gene is TRBV28, the J gene TRBJ2-7; 7 bases are shared with TRBD1. Germline trimming cut 8 bases from V and 6 bases from J; bases unmatched to any gene: 10. CDR1 and CDR2 (germline): MDHEN, SYDVKM. The CDR3 covers 13 residues.

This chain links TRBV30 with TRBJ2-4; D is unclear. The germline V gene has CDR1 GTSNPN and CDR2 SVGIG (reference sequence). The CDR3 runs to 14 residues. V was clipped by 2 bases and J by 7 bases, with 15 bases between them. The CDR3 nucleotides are TGTGCCTGGAGTCCGGCAGCAGCCGGGAACATTCAGTACTTC. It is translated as CAWSPAAAGNIQYF.

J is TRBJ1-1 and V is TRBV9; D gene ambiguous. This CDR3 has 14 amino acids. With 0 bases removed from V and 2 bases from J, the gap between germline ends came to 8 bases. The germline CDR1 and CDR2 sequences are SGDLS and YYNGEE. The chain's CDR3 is CASSVGQINTEAFF. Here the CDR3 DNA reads TGTGCCAGCAGCGTAGGGCAGATTAACACTGAAGCTTTCTTT. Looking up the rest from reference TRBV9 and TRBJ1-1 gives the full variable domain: DSGVTQTPKHLITATGQRVTLRCSPRSGDLSVYWYQQSLDQGLQFLIQYYNGEERAKGNILERFSAQQFPDLHSELNLSSLELGDSALYFCASSVGQINTEAFFGQGTRLTVV.

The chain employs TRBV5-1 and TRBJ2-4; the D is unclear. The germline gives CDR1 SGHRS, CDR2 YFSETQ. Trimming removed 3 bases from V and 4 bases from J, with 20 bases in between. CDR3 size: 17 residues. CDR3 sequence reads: CASSSYFIKDGKNIQYF. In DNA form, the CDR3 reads TGCGCCAGCAGCTCTTACTTTATAAAAGACGGGAAAAACATTCAGTACTTC.

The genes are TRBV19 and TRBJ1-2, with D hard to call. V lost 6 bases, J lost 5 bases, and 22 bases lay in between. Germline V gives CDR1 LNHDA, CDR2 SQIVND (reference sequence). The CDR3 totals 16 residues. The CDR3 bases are TGTGCCAGTAGCCCATGGGCCTCAAAGTCCCATTATGGCTACACCTTC. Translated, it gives CASSPWASKSHYGYTF.

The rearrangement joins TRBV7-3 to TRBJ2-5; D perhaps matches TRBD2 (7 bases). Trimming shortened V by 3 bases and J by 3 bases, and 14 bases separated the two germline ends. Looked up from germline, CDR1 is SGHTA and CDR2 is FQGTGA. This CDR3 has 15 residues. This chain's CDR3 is CASSLVGGRKETQYF. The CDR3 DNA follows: TGTGCCAGCAGCTTGGTGGGGGGGCGAAAAGAGACCCAGTACTTC.

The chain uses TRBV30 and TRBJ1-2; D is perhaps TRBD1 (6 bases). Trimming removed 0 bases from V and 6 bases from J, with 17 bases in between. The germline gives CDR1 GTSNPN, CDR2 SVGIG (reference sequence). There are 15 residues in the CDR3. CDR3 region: CAWSVNLAGEDGYTF. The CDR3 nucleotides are TGTGCCTGGAGTGTAAACCTGGCAGGGGAGGATGGCTACACCTTC.

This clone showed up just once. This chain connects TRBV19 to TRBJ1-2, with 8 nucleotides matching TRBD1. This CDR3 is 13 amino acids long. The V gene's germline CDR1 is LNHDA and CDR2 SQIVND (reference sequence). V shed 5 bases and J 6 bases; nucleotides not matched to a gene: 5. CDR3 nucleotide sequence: TGTGCCAGTAGTCCGGGACAGGCTAATGGCTACACCTTC. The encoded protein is CASSPGQANGYTF.

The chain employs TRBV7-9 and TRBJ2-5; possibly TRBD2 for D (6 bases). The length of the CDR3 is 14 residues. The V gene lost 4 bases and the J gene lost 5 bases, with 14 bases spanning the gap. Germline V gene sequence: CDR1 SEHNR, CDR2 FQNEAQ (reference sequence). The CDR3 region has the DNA TGTGCCAGCAGCTCCTCCATGAGCGGGGAGACCCAGTACTTC. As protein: CASSSSMSGETQYF.

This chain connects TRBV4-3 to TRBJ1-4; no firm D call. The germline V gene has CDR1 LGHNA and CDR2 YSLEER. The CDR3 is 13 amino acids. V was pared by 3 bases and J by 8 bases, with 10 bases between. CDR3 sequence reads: CASSQGFREKLFF. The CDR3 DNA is TGCGCCAGCAGCCAGGGGTTCCGCGAAAAACTGTTTTTT.

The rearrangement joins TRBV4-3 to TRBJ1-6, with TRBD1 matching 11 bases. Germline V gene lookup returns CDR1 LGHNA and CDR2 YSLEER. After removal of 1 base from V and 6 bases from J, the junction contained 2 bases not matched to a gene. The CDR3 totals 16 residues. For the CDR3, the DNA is TGCGCCAGCAGCCAAGGGACAGGGGGCTTTAATTCACCCCTCCACTTT. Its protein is CASSQGTGGFNSPLHF.

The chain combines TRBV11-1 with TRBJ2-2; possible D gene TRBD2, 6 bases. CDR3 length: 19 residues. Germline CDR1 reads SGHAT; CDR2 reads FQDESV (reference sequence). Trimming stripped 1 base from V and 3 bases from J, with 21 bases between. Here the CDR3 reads CASSLGGIGRMSDTGELFF. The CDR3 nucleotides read TGTGCCAGCAGCTTAGGAGGGATAGGGAGGATGTCCGACACCGGGGAGCTGTTTTTT. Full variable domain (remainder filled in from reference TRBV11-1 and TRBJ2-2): EAEVAQSPRYKITEKSQAVAFWCDPISGHATLYWYRQILGQGPELLVQFQDESVVDDSQLPKDRFSAERLKGVDSTLKIQPAELGDSAMYLCASSLGGIGRMSDTGELFFGEGSRLTVL.

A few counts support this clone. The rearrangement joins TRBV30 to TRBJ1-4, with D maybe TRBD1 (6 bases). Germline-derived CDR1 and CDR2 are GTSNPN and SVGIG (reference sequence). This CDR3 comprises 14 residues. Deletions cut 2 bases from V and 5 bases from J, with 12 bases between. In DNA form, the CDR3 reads TGTGCCTGGAGTTTGAACAGGGCAAATGAAAAACTGTTTTTT. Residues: CAWSLNRANEKLFF.

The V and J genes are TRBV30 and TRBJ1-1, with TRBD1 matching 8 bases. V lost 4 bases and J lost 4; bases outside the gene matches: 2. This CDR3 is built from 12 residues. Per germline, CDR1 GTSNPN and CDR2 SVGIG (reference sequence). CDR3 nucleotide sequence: TGTGCCTGGAACGACAGGGGCACTGAAGCTTTCTTT. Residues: CAWNDRGTEAFF.

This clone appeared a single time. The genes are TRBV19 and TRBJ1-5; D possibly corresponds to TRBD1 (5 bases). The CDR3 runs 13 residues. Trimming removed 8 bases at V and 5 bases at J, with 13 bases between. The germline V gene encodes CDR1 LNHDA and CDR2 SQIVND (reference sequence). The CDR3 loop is CASSREGHQPQHF. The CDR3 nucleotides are TGTGCCAGTTCCAGGGAGGGGCATCAGCCCCAGCATTTT. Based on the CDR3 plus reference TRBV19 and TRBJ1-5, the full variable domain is DGGITQSPKYLFRKEGQNVTLSCEQNLNHDAMYWYRQDPGQGLRLIYYSQIVNDFQKGDIAEGYSVSREKKESFPLTVTSAQKNPTAFYLCASSREGHQPQHFGDGTRLSIL.

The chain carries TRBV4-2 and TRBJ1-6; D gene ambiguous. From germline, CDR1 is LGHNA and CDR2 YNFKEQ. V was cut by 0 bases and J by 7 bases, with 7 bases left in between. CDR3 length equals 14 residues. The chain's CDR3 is CASSQEQRNSPLHF. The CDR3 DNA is TGTGCCAGCAGCCAAGAACAGCGAAATTCACCCCTCCACTTT.

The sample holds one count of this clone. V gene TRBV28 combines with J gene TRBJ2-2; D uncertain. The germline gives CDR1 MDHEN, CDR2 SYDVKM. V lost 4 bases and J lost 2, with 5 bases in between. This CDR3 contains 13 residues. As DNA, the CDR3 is TGTGCCAGCAGTTCAATTAACACCGGGGAGCTGTTTTTT. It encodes CASSSINTGELFF.

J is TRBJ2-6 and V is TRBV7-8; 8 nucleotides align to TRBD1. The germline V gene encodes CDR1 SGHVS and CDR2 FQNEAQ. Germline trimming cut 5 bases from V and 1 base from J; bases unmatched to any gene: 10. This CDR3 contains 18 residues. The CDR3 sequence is CASSLRDRIGSGANVLTF. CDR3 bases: TGTGCCAGCAGCCTCCGGGACAGGATTGGATCTGGGGCCAACGTCCTGACTTTC.

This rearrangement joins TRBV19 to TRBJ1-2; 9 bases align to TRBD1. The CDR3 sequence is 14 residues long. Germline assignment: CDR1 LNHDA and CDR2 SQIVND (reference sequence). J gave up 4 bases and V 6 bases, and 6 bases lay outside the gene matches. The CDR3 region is CASRYRGQGYGYTF. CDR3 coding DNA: TGTGCCAGTAGGTACAGGGGGCAGGGCTATGGCTACACCTTC.